This section outlines one TCR beta chain sequence together with its context. Its antigen is not known. This sample stems from a study of blood T cells in healthy people across ages. Study-level information: Template switching recovered approximately one barcoded beta molecule for every two T cells. General study results and limits: Leaving the PBMCs unsorted stopped any conclusive comparison of naive versus antigen-experienced cells.

The CDR3 is 13 amino acids. Germline V gene sequence: CDR1 SNHLY, CDR2 FYNNEI. With 3 bases removed from V and 4 bases from J, the gap between germline ends came to 9 bases. A second about 6 to 12 cycle PCR used barcoded and J-beta primers. Every molecule of cDNA carried a tag from a template-switch adaptor with 12 random nucleotides. TCRdb called the 5' RACE reads again in MiXCR, with one record for every CDR3 protein. The table lists approximately 880,000 distinct CDR3 sequences, approximately 49% of them singletons. Sequencing input: blood. The chain carries TRBV2 and TRBJ2-5; no firm D call. The sequence came from a man younger than 40 in good health. The CDR3 sequence: CASSDPNIETQYF. For the CDR3, the DNA is TGTGCCAGCAGTGACCCTAACATAGAGACCCAGTACTTC.